This T cell receptor (beta chain) originates from a study of blood T cell repertoires in COVID-19. Study background: The samples span acute and convalescent COVID-19 from the United States, Italy and Spain.

Per the original data handling: Reference gene primer amplification gave nucleated cell count estimates. Repertoires were generated with immunoSEQ multiplex PCR, while TCRdb's copy carries only in-frame clones and drops some. D and trimming were read from the DNA, whereas the V and J calls and clone size are those reported in that table. The sample carries some 150,000 clones, roughly 80% recorded once. CDR3 size: 13 residues. With 8 bases clipped from V and 5 bases from J, the junction kept 6 bases outside the gene matches. Germline V gene sequence: CDR1 SNHLY, CDR2 FYNNEI. The TCR was taken from a woman aged 45-59 years who had recovered from COVID-19. The chain combines TRBV2 with TRBJ1-5; 7 nucleotides match TRBD1. Sequencing input: PBMCs or T cells enriched from blood (not recorded which). CDR3 sequence (DNA): TGTGCCAGCGAGACAGGGCCCTATCAGCCCCAGCATTTT. Protein sequence: CASETGPYQPQHF.